This record covers a single T cell receptor (beta chain). No cognate antigen has been identified for it. The input lacks base qualities; no much larger clone sits a single base away. The collaborating institutions used their own protocols to collect whole blood in K2EDTA tubes. For TCRbeta analysis, collaborators shipped samples in one of three forms: frozen whole blood, isolated PBMCs, or DNA extracted from either of those sample types. The CDR3 contains 14 residues, cysteine and phenylalanine counted. Only the CDR3 region is kept as DNA, spanning 42 bases read in frame from base 1. CDR1 MDHEN and CDR2 SYDVKM are derived from the germline V gene. V was cut back by 6 bases and J by 5 bases, leaving a gap of 16 bases between them. The sample originates from a study of blood T cell repertoires in COVID-19 (TCRdb year 2020). Turning to the overall study: The collaborator samples originated in the United States, Italy and Spain and spanned the acute and convalescent phases of COVID-19. The prospective study material was composed of cDNA or gDNA derived from T cells, B-cell-depleted T cells, or PBMCs. Deeply sampled blood TCRbeta repertoires from subjects exposed to, actively infected with, or recovered from COVID-19 were included in the dataset. The repertoires were released in a freely available public database meant as a resource for research on the immune response to SARS-CoV-2. The samples were drawn from the first 160 participants of the ongoing ImmuneRACE study and from some 1,300 subjects provided by 6 global collaborators. Nearly every sample came with metadata listing a de-identified subject ID, COVID-19 status, age in years and sex. HLA class I and class II types, where available, came from metadata supplied by the sample provider rather than from assay-based typing. The study at large found these results: Clinical and demographic metadata were provided uncurated, with the amount varying by source and participant.

TCRbeta CDR3 regions were amplified from genomic DNA by means of the immunoSEQ Assay, a bias-controlled multiplex PCR. The study's own analysis went as follows. Nucleated cell counts per sample were estimated from amplification of reference gene primers within the assay. Sequence reads were collapsed and filtered to measure the absolute abundance of every unique TCRbeta CDR3 rearrangement. For each sample, productive Simpson clonality was calculated by taking the square root of Simpson's diversity index across productive rearrangements. Entries here come from immuneACCESS through TCRdb and include only in-frame sequences with V and J called. Some clones fail to appear in such tables; in the studies checked, an unresolved V gene covers under half of the shortfall, and the cause of the remainder is unknown. V, J and clone size are those of that table, while D and trimming were read from the DNA. This sample has about 99,000 clones in its table, and 84% of those were observed once. Approximately 2% of the sample comes from the top ten.

The chain is made from TRBV28 and TRBJ1-2; TRBD1 is a weak D gene call, 5 bases matching. The sample consisted of peripheral blood. The TCR was taken from a man aged 70 or older with active or convalescent COVID-19. CDR3 protein: CASSLLGGGYGYTF. The DNA reads TGTGCCAGCAGCCTACTGGGGGGGGGATATGGCTACACCTTC.